This T cell receptor beta chain originates from a study of CD8+ T cells in alopecia areata. Study results and caveats: Scalp data also include sequences from resident alphabeta T cells of normal skin. Lesional scalp, especially alopecia totalis/universalis, showed higher clonality than normal scalp. Possibly as an HLA-related effect, TCR sharing across patients appeared less clear than in mice.

This CDR3 contains 14 residues. Germline V gene lookup returns CDR1 SGDLS and CDR2 YYNGEE. Trimming took 4 bases from V and 8 from J, leaving 15 bases between them. T lymphocytes (CD4+ and CD8+) were sorted from PBMCs. Notes on this clone: What it binds is not known.

Once RNA had been extracted, it was reverse transcribed into cDNA to act as the sequencing template. Sequencing used immunoSEQ multiplex PCR; TCRdb keeps in-frame clones, though not all of them. The data show 90,000 to 150,000 clones, 55% to 70% seen once. The sequence was obtained from a human donor in good health. V usage is TRBV9 and J usage is TRBJ1-4; tentatively, D is TRBD1 (5 bases). Sequenced: CD4+ T cells sorted from blood. CDR3 nucleotides: TGTGCCAGCAGCTCAGGGTGGGGACCAGAAAAACTGTTTTTT. Translated: CASSSGWGPEKLFF.